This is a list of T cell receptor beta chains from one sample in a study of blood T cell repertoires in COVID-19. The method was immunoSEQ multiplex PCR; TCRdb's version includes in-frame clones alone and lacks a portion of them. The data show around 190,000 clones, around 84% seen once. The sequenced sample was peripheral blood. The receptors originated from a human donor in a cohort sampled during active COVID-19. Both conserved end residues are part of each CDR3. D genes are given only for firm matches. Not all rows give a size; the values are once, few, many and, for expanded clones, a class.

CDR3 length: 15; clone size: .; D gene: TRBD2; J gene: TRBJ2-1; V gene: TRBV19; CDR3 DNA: TGTGCCAGTAGTATTTGGGGGGAGGGCTACAATGAGCAGTTCTTC; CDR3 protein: CASSIWGEGYNEQFF
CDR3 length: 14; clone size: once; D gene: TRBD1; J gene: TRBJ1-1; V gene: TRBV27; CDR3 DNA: TGTGCCAGCAGTCTACAGGGGGCAGGCACTGAAGCTTTCTTT; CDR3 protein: CASSLQGAGTEAFF
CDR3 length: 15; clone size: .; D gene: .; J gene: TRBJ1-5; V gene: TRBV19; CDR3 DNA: TGTGCCAGTAGCACCACAGGGTATGGGTATCAGCCCCAGCATTTT; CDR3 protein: CASSTTGYGYQPQHF
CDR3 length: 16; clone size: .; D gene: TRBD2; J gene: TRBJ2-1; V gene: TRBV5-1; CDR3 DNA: TGCGCCAGCAGCTTGACTAGCGGGGGGACTAACAATGAGCAGTTCTTC; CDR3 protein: CASSLTSGGTNNEQFF
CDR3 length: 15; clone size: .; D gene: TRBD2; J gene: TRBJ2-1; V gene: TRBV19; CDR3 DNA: TGTGCCAGTACGAGGAGGCTAGCGGGAGGGCACGAGCAGTTCTTC; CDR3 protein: CASTRRLAGGHEQFF
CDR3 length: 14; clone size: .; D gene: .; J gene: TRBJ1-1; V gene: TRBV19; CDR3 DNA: TGTGCCAGTAGTAAGTCCGGAGTGAACACTGAAGCTTTCTTT; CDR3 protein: CASSKSGVNTEAFF
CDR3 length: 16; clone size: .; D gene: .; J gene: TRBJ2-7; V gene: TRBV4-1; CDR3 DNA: TGCGCCAGCAGCCAAGATTTAGTGTTTGGTGTGAGCGAGCAGTACTTC; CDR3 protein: CASSQDLVFGVSEQYF
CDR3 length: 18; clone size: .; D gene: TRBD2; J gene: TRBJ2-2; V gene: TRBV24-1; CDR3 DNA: TGTGCCACCAGTGATACGGGACTAGCGGGAGGGCGAACCGGGGAGCTGTTTTTT; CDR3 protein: CATSDTGLAGGRTGELFF
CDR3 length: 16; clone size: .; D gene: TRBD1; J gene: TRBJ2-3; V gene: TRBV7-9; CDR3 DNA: TGTGCCAGCAGCCCCCGGGACAGGGCAAACACAGATACGCAGTATTTT; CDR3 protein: CASSPRDRANTDTQYF
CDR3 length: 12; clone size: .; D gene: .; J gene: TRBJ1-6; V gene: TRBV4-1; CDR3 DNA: TGCGCCAGCAGCCAACCCGGTAGAACCCTCCACTTT; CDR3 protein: CASSQPGRTLHF
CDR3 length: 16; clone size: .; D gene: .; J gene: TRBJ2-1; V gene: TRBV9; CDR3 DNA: TGTGCCAGCACCCCAGGGGTCCCCTACTCCTACAATGAGCAGTTCTTC; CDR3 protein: CASTPGVPYSYNEQFF
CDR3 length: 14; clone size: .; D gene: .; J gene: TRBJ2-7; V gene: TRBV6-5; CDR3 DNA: TGTGCCAGCAGTACACGCAGGGACTCCTACGAGCAGTACTTC; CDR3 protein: CASSTRRDSYEQYF
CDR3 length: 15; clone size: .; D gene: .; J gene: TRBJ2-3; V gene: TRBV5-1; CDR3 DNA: TGCGCCAGCAGCTTGACAGCCGGATCCACAGATACGCAGTATTTT; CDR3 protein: CASSLTAGSTDTQYF
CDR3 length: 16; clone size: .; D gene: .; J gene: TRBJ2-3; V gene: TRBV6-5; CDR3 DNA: TGTGCCAGCAGTTTTGGGCGTTACGCGTCCACAGATACGCAGTATTTT; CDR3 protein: CASSFGRYASTDTQYF
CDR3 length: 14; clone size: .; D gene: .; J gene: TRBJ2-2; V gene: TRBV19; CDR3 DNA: TGTGCCAGTACTAAAGGAGGGAACACCGGGGAGCTGTTTTTT; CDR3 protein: CASTKGGNTGELFF
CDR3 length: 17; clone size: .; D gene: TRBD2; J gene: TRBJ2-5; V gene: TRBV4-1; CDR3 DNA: TGCGCCAGCAGGCTATCGACCGGGACTAGCGGACAAGAGACCCAGTACTTC; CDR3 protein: CASRLSTGTSGQETQYF
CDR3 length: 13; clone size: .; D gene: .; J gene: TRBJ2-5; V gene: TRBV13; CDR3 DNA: TGTGCCAGCAGCTTCTCTTATGAAGAGACCCAGTACTTC; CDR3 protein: CASSFSYEETQYF
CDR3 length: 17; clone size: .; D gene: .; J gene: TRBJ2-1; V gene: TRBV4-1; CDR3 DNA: TGCGCCAGCAGCCATAGGATGGGGGGTTCGTTCGACAATGAGCAGTTCTTC; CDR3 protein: CASSHRMGGSFDNEQFF
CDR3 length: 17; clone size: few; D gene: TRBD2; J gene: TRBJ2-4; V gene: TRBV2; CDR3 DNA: TGTGCCAGCACAGAGGGTAGCGGGAGAAAGGCCAAAAACATTCAGTACTTC; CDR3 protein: CASTEGSGRKAKNIQYF
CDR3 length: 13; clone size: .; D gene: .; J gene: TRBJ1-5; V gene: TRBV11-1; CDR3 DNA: TGTGCCAGCAGCCTAAATAGCAATCAGCCCCAGCATTTT; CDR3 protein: CASSLNSNQPQHF
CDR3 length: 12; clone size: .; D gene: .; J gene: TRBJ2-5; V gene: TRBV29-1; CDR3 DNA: TGCAGCGTTGCCGGGAGAAGAGAGACCCAGTACTTC; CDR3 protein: CSVAGRRETQYF
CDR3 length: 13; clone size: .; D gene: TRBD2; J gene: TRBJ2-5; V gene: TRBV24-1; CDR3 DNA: TGTGCCACCAGTGCGCGGGGGCAAGAGACCCAGTACTTC; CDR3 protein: CATSARGQETQYF
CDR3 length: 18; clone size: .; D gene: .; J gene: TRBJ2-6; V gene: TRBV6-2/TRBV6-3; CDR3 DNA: TGTGCCAGCAGTCGCGGTGCAGGGACAATCTCTGGGGCCAACGTCCTGACTTTC; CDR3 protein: CASSRGAGTISGANVLTF
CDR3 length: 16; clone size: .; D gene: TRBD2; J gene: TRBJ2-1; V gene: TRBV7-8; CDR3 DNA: TGTGCCAGCAGCTCCTACCCTAGCGGGAGCCTCAATGAGCAGTTCTTC; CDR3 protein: CASSSYPSGSLNEQFF
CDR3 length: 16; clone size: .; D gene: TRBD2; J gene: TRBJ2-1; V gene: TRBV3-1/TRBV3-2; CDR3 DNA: TGTGCCAGCAGCCAAGGACTAGCGGACTCCTACAATGAGCAGTTCTTC; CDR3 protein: CASSQGLADSYNEQFF
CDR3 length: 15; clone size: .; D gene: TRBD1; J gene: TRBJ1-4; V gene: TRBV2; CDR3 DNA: TGTGCCAGCAGGGGGACAGGGTCGGTAGGTGAAAAACTGTTTTTT; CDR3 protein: CASRGTGSVGEKLFF
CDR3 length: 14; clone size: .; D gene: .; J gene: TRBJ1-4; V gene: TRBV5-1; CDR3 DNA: TGCGCCAGCAGCTTTACAGGGATCCGTGAAAAACTGTTTTTT; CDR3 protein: CASSFTGIREKLFF
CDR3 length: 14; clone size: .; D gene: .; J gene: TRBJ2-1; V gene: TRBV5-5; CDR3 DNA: TGTGCCAGCAGCTTGAGTACGAGCTACAATGAGCAGTTCTTC; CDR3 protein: CASSLSTSYNEQFF
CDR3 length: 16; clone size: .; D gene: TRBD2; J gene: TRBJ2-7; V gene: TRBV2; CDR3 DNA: TGTGCCAGCAGGGCGGGACTAGCGGGGATACTCTACGAGCAGTACTTC; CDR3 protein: CASRAGLAGILYEQYF
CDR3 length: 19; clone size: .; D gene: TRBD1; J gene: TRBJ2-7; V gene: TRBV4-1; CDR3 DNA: TGCGCCAGCAGCCAAGAAAAAGGGAACAGGGGGCTAAGATCCTACGAGCAGTACTTC; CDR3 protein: CASSQEKGNRGLRSYEQYF
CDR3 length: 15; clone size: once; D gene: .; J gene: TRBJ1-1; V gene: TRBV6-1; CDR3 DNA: TGTGCCAGCAGTGAACGCCGGAGGGGGAACACTGAAGCTTTCTTT; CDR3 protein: CASSERRRGNTEAFF
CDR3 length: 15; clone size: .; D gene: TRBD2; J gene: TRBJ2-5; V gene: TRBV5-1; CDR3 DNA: TGCGCCAGCAGCCCTGGCCTAGCGGGAACAGAGACCCAGTACTTC; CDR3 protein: CASSPGLAGTETQYF
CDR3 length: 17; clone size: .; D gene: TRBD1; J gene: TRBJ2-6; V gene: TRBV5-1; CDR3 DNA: TGCGCCAGCAGCATGACAGGGGACGGTTCTGGGGCCAACGTCCTGACTTTC; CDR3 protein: CASSMTGDGSGANVLTF
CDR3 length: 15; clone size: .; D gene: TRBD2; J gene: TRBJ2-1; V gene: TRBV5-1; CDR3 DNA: TGCGCCAGCAGCTCCTCCGGGACTAGAAACAATGAGCAGTTCTTC; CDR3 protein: CASSSSGTRNNEQFF
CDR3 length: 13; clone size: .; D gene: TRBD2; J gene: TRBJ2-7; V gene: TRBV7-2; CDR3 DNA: TGTGCCAGCAGCTTTGCGGGAGTCTACGAGCAGTACTTC; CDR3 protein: CASSFAGVYEQYF